Only a few counts were recorded for the clone carrying this T cell receptor beta chain. Its antigen remains unidentified. The sample belongs to a study of naive and memory T cell subsets. This CDR3 has 12 residues. Germline assignment: CDR1 KGHSH and CDR2 LQKENI. Trimming removed 3 bases at V and 4 bases at J, with 6 bases between. Two oligonucleotides, mixed equimolar, formed the beta constant-region primer covering TRBC1 and TRBC2. Ligation attached a single-stranded oligonucleotide with a 12-nucleotide UMI and the SP2 primer to the cDNA 3' end. Each CDR3 protein is one row after TCRdb ran MiXCR on the UMI-ligation and nested PCR reads. Altogether about 150,000 distinct CDR3 sequences are present, about a sixth being singletons, with the ten largest covering just over 0.14%. After CD4 positive bead selection, the CD4-negative fraction gave CD8 T cells. General study results and limits: In CD4 and CD8 cells, diversity dropped from naive through EMRA.

The chain joins TRBV18 to TRBJ2-5; D is uncertain. The sample consisted of naive CD4+ T cells from blood. The source of this sequence is a human donor in good health. In nucleotides, the CDR3 is TGTGCCAGCTCACCGAGCCCAGAGACCCAGTACTTC. This gives the protein CASSPSPETQYF.